Below, 13 T cell receptor beta chains from the same sample are listed, as sequenced in a study of cytomegalovirus exposure and HLA in healthy donors. PCR was performed using 60 Vbeta and 13 Jbeta primers. Sequencing was performed with immunoSEQ multiplex PCR; in TCRdb, only in-frame clones are kept and a portion is missing. The sample comprises 120,000 or so clones, approximately 80% of which are singletons, and about 11% rests with the top ten. Sample: PBMCs. The receptors originated from a male donor in good health and CMV-seropositive.

This clone came up once. The junction departs from the called germline gene at one end, perhaps through a read error. The rearrangement uses TRBV7-9 and TRBJ2-7; no reliable D call. The CDR3 spans 15 residues. CDR1 is SEHNR and CDR2 is FQNEAQ in the germline V gene (reference sequence). CDR3 loop: CSSSLSLTSSYEQYF. CDR3 DNA: TGTTCCAGCAGCTTATCCCTTACGAGCTCCTACGAGCAGTACTTC.

The chain has TRBV11-2 and TRBJ2-5, with D tentatively TRBD1 (5 bases). The better agreement between TRBJ2-7 and the DNA end casts doubt on the J call. Per germline, CDR1 SGHAT and CDR2 FQNNGV. There are 17 residues in the CDR3. The CDR3 DNA follows: TGTGCCAGCAGCTTAGGTAAAGGGGCGATTAGCTCCTACGAGCAGTACTTC. Protein sequence: CASSLGKGAISSYEQYF.

This chain connects TRBV27 to TRBJ1-6, with a weak D call TRBD1 (5 bases). The CDR3 is 14 amino acids. Between the trimmed V and J ends, which lost 2 bases and 7 bases, there was a span of 9 bases. The V gene's germline CDR1 is MNHEY and CDR2 SMNVEV (reference sequence). CDR3 amino acids: CASSLRGGNSPLHF. In DNA, the CDR3 is TGTGCCAGCAGTTTAAGGGGAGGGAATTCACCCCTCCACTTT.

The rearrangement uses TRBV6-4 and TRBJ2-7; D is perhaps TRBD1 (5 bases). Trimming stripped 2 bases from V and 9 bases from J, with 8 bases between. Germline V CDR1 and CDR2: MRHNA, SNTAGT. The CDR3 has 11 residues. The DNA of the CDR3 is TGTGCCAGCAGTGACGGGGCGCGGCAGTACTTC. Encoded protein: CASSDGARQYF.

V and J are TRBV4-3 and TRBJ2-5; 8 bases align to TRBD1. The CDR3 runs 15 residues. The J segment lost 5 bases and the V segment lost 4 bases, leaving 9 bases of the junction unmatched. Germline loops: CDR1 LGHNA, CDR2 YSLEER. The CDR3 nucleotides read TGCGCCAGCAGCCGATGGACAGGGTCCAGGGAGACCCAGTACTTC. Amino acid sequence: CASSRWTGSRETQYF.

This rearrangement joins TRBV5-4 to TRBJ2-6; D uncertain. From germline, CDR1 is SGHNT and CDR2 YYREEE (reference sequence). The ends were cut back, 0 bases at V and 0 bases at J, with 7 bases in the middle. This CDR3 spans 16 amino acids. The CDR3 bases are TGTGCCAGCAGCTTGGTGGGCTCCTCTGGGGCCAACGTCCTGACTTTC. This translates into CASSLVGSSGANVLTF.

The gene calls are TRBV7-9 and TRBJ2-1; 7 bases match TRBD1. CDR1 is SEHNR and CDR2 is FQNEAQ in the germline V gene (reference sequence). CDR3 length equals 14 residues. After removal of 1 base from V and 10 bases from J, the junction contained 7 bases not matched to a gene. The DNA of the CDR3 is TGTGCCAGCAGCTTAGGACAGGGTTTGCCAGAGCAGTTCTTC. Translation gives CASSLGQGLPEQFF.

The chain recombines TRBV6-5 with TRBJ2-2; weak D call: TRBD1 (5 bases). V gave up 11 bases and J gave up 1 base, with 17 bases separating them. CDR1 and CDR2 (germline): MNHEY, SVGAGI. This CDR3 has 15 residues. The DNA of the CDR3 is TGTGCCGCAGGTCGGGTCCAGGGGAACACCGGGGAGCTGTTTTTT. Protein sequence: CAAGRVQGNTGELFF.

The rearrangement joins TRBV5-6 to TRBJ2-1, with 7 bases matching TRBD1. The CDR3 runs to 13 residues. The V segment lost 2 bases and the J segment 8 bases; nucleotides outside the gene matches: 4. Germline CDR1 SGHDT, CDR2 YYEEEE. The CDR3 DNA follows: TGTGCCAGCAGCTTACCGACAGGGCATGAGCAGTTCTTC. Translated: CASSLPTGHEQFF.

The J gene is TRBJ2-4, the V gene TRBV6-4, with TRBD2 identical over 11 bases. The length of the CDR3 is 17 residues. Germline CDR1 and CDR2: MRHNA and SNTAGT. V dropped 4 bases and J dropped 3; count of bases not matched to a gene: 8. The CDR3 reads CASSVPTSGDVKNIQYF. The CDR3 region has the DNA TGTGCCAGCAGTGTCCCGACTAGCGGGGATGTCAAAAACATTCAGTACTTC.

V usage is TRBV27 and J usage is TRBJ2-7; 8 positions agree with TRBD2. This CDR3 region has 14 residues. The ends lost 3 bases at V and 0 bases at J; junction bases unmatched: 1. Looked up from germline, CDR1 is MNHEY and CDR2 is SMNVEV (reference sequence). The CDR3 loop reads CASSFGTSSYEQYF. The CDR3 bases are TGTGCCAGCAGTTTCGGGACTAGCTCCTACGAGCAGTACTTC.

V gene TRBV15 combines with J gene TRBJ1-5; TRBD1 is a possible D gene (5 bases). The CDR3 runs to 15 residues. V lost 3 bases and J lost 5, with 14 bases in between. Germline V gene data show CDR1 as LNHNV and CDR2 as YYDKDF (reference sequence). As DNA, the CDR3 is TGTGCCACCAGCAGGCGTGTGGGGCCCGATCAGCCCCAGCATTTT. This sequence encodes CATSRRVGPDQPQHF. Together with reference TRBV15 and TRBJ1-5, the CDR3 gives the full variable domain: DAMVIQNPRYQVTQFGKPVTLSCSQTLNHNVMYWYQQKSSQAPKLLFHYYDKDFNNEADTPDNFQSRRPNTSFCFLDIRSPGLGDTAMYLCATSRRVGPDQPQHFGDGTRLSIL.

The sample holds one count of this clone. The chain combines TRBV19 with TRBJ2-1; 8 nucleotides agree with TRBD2. This CDR3 is built from 15 residues. CDR1 is LNHDA, CDR2 SQIVND, per germline (reference sequence). V shed 3 bases, J shed 0 bases, and the junction held 1 base outside the gene matches. In DNA, the CDR3 is TGTGCCAGTAGTATGGCGGGGGGCTCCTACAATGAGCAGTTCTTC. Translated: CASSMAGGSYNEQFF.